This TCR beta chain was sequenced during a study of shared T cell receptors in the human thymus. Clones were read by immunoSEQ multiplex PCR, and TCRdb kept only the in-frame ones, dropping some. Of about 380,000 clones in the sample, roughly 94% are singletons; the top ten hold approximately 0.02%. The CDR3 is 14 amino acids. Trimming took off 7 bases at V and 4 bases at J, with 17 bases between the two ends. Germline V gene lookup returns CDR1 MNHNS and CDR2 SASEGT. The sequencing input was thymocytes. This TCR came from a human donor. V and J are TRBV6-1 and TRBJ2-7; possible D gene TRBD1, 6 bases. The CDR3 sequence is CASIQTGSKYEQYF. The CDR3 DNA follows: TGTGCCAGCATCCAGACAGGCTCTAAATACGAGCAGTACTTC.